Listed below are T cell receptor beta chains from one sample, sequenced in a study of OX40 agonist ivuxolimab in advanced cancers. Clones were read by immunoSEQ multiplex PCR, and TCRdb kept only the in-frame ones, dropping some. Among about 35,000 clones listed, 80% to 85% were seen once. The input for sequencing was CD4+ or CD8+ T cells sorted from blood, taken in a trial of the OX40 agonist ivuxolimab. These receptors all come from an adult with an advanced solid tumor such as melanoma, head and neck, liver or kidney cancer. Both conserved end residues are trimmed from each CDR3. Fields, in order: V gene, CDR3 length, J gene, CDR3 protein.

v_gene: TRBV6-1; len: 14; j_gene: TRBJ2-1; CDR3aa: ASSDEGISSYNEQF
v_gene: TRBV7-9; len: 15; j_gene: TRBJ1-3; CDR3aa: ASFGRAIRSPGNTIY
v_gene: TRBV27; len: 13; j_gene: TRBJ2-1; CDR3aa: ASSLAGQGGNEQF
v_gene: TRBV27; len: 13; j_gene: TRBJ2-1; CDR3aa: ASNPTAPSSNEQF
v_gene: TRBV6-6; len: 13; j_gene: TRBJ2-3; CDR3aa: ASITLLGSTDTQY
v_gene: TRBV27; len: 12; j_gene: TRBJ2-7; CDR3aa: ASSPSGLLYEQY
v_gene: TRBV4-1; len: 12; j_gene: TRBJ2-7; CDR3aa: ASSQSNRGYEQY
v_gene: TRBV7-3; len: 14; j_gene: TRBJ2-5; CDR3aa: ASSLTRLAEQETQY
v_gene: TRBV7-9; len: 11; j_gene: TRBJ2-1; CDR3aa: ASSFREYNEQF
v_gene: TRBV7-3; len: 13; j_gene: TRBJ1-6; CDR3aa: ASSFQAGSNSPLH
v_gene: TRBV9; len: 13; j_gene: TRBJ2-3; CDR3aa: ASSVQGASTDTQY
v_gene: TRBV9; len: 12; j_gene: TRBJ2-5; CDR3aa: ASTQGGGQETQY
v_gene: TRBV28; len: 15; j_gene: TRBJ2-1; CDR3aa: ASSPTPGTGVYNEQF
v_gene: TRBV11-3; len: 14; j_gene: TRBJ2-1; CDR3aa: ASSSGLGTSGSEQF
v_gene: TRBV15; len: 12; j_gene: TRBJ2-2; CDR3aa: ATSRGLGRRELF
v_gene: TRBV7-7; len: 12; j_gene: TRBJ2-2; CDR3aa: ASSRDLVTGELF